The T cell receptor beta chain described here comes from a study of spatial heterogeneity in lung cancer. Time point reported: sample taken at primary tumor resection. The roughly 79 donors had untreated early-stage non-small cell lung cancer. Many counts were recorded for this clonotype. Its antigen is unidentified. Study conclusions and caveats: Compared with follow-up, resection was when ubiquitous expanded tumor TCRs appeared in blood more.

The germline CDR1 and CDR2 sequences are MDHEN and SYDVKM. The ends were cut back, 4 bases at V and 1 base at J, with 4 bases in the middle. The CDR3 totals 12 residues. One entry per CDR3 protein, called by TCRdb with MiXCR from the 5' RACE reads. The sample carries tens of thousands of distinct CDR3 sequences, about 7% recorded once. The origin of this receptor is a female donor with early-stage non-small cell lung cancer. Sequenced material: PBMCs, taken at surgery. The V gene is TRBV28, the J gene TRBJ1-1, with D hard to call. As DNA, the CDR3 is TGTGCCAGCAGTTACAGGAACACTGAAGCTTTCTTT. Encoded protein: CASSYRNTEAFF.